This T cell receptor beta chain appears in the sequencing data of a study of early T cells in non-severe SARS-CoV-2 infection. For the study at large: The chains were unpaired, and the sequenced material was bulk RNA from unsorted whole blood.

This clonotype was picked up many times. A junction boundary mismatches the germline segment, possibly from a read error. Germline V gene data show CDR1 as GTSNPN and CDR2 as SVGIG (reference sequence). The length of the CDR3 is 15 residues. TCRdb re-derived calls from the 5' RACE reads in MiXCR, one entry per CDR3 protein. The data hold around 33,000 distinct CDR3 sequences, with approximately 4.6% observed a single time. Sequenced input: whole blood. This chain joins TRBV30 and TRBJ1-3; D is uncertain. The sequence was collected from an adult who was a healthcare worker with PCR-confirmed SARS-CoV-2 infection or an uninfected control (not recorded which). CDR3 sequence: CAWNLDRYSENTIYF. The CDR3 DNA is TGTGCCTGGAACCTTGACCGCTACTCTGAAAACACCATATATTTT. Variable domain in full (rest from reference TRBV30 and TRBJ1-3): SQTIHQWPATLVQPVGSPLSLECTVEGTSNPNLYWYRQAAGRGLQLLFYSVGIGQISSEVPQNLSASRPQDRQFILSSKKLLLSDSGFYLCAWNLDRYSENTIYFGEGSWLTVV.